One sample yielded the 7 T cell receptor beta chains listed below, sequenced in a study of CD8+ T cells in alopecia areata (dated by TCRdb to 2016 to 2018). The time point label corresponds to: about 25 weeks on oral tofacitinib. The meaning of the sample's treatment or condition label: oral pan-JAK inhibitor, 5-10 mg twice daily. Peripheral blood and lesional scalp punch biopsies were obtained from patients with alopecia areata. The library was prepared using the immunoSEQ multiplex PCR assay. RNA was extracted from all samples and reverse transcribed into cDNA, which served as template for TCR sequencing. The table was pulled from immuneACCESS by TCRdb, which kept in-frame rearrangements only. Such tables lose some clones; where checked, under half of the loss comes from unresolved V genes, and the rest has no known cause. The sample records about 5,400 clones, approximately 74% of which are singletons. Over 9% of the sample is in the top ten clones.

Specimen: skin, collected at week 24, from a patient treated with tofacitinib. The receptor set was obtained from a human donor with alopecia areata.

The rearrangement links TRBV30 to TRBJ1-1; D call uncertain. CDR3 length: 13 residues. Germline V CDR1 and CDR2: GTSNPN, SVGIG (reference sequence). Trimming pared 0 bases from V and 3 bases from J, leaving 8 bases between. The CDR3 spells CAWSVNRHTEAFF. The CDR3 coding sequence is TGTGCCTGGAGTGTAAACCGTCACACTGAAGCTTTCTTT. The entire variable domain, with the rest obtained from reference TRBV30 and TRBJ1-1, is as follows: SQTIHQWPATLVQPVGSPLSLECTVEGTSNPNLYWYRQAAGRGLQLLFYSVGIGQISSEVPQNLSASRPQDRQFILSSKKLLLSDSGFYLCAWSVNRHTEAFFGQGTRLTVV.

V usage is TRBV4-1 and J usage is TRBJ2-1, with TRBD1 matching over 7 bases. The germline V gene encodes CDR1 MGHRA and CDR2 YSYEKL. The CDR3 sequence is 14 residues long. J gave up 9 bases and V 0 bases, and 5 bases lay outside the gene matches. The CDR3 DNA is TGCGCCAGCAGCCAAGATGTGGGGGACAGTGAGCAGTTCTTC. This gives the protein CASSQDVGDSEQFF.

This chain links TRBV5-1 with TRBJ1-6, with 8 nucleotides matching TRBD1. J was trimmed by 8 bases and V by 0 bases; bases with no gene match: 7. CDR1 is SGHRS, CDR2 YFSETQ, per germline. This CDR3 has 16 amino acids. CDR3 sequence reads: CASSLDGGRGHSPLHF. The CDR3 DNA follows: TGCGCCAGCAGCTTGGACGGGGGCAGGGGGCATTCACCCCTCCACTTT. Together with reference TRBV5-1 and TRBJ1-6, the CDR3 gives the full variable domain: KAGVTQTPRYLIKTRGQQVTLSCSPISGHRSVSWYQQTPGQGLQFLFEYFSETQRNKGNFPGRFSGRQFSNSRSEMNVSTLELGDSALYLCASSLDGGRGHSPLHFGNGTRLTVT.

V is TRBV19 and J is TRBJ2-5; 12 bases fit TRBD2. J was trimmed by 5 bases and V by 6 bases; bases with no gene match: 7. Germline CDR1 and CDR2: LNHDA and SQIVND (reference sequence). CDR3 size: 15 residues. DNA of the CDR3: TGTGCCAGTAGGCGACTAGCGGGGGAACACGAGACCCAGTACTTC. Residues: CASRRLAGEHETQYF.

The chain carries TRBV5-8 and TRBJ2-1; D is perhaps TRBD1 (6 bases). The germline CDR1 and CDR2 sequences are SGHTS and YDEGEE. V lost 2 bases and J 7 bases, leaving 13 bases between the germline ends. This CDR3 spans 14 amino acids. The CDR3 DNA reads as TGTGCCAGCAGCTTATGGGACATGATGAATGAGCAGTTCTTC. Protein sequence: CASSLWDMMNEQFF.

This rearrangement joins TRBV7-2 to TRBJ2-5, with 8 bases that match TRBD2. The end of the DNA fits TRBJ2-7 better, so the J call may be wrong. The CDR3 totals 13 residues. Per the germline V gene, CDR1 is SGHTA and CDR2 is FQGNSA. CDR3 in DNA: TGTGCCAGCAGAGTAGCGGGGTCCTACGAGCAGTACTTC. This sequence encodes CASRVAGSYEQYF.

The CDR3 nucleotides are TGTGCCAGCAGCCCGGGACTGCGAACGAACACTGAAGCTTTCTTT. This encodes CASSPGLRTNTEAFF. The chain recombines TRBV7-9 with TRBJ1-1, with D possibly TRBD1 on 5 matching bases. The germline V gene encodes CDR1 SEHNR and CDR2 FQNEAQ (reference sequence). V was trimmed by 5 bases and J by 1 base, leaving 14 bases between them. The CDR3 has 15 amino acids.